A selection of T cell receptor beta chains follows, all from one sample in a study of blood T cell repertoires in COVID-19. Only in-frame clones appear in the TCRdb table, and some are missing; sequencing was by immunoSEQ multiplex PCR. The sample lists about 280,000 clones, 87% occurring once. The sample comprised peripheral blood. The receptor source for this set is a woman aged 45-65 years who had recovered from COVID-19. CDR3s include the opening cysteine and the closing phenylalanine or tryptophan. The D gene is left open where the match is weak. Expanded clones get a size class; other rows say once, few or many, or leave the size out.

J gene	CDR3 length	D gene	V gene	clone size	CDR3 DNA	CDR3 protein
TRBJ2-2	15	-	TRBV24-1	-	TGTGCCACCAGTCCTATAGGACACCAAACCGGGGAGCTGTTTTTT	CATSPIGHQTGELFF
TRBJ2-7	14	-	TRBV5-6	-	TGTGCCAGCAGCTTGATACACAGGGTGGGCGAGCAGTACTTC	CASSLIHRVGEQYF
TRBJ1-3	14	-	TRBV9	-	TGTGCCAGCAGCGACAGCTACTCTGGAAACACCATATATTTT	CASSDSYSGNTIYF
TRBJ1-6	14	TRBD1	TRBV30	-	TGTGCCTGGAGTGGGGGACAGGGCGGCTCACCCCTCCACTTT	CAWSGGQGGSPLHF
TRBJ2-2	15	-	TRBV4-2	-	TGTGCCAGCAGCCAAGATCGGGGGGCGACCGGGGAGCTGTTTTTT	CASSQDRGATGELFF
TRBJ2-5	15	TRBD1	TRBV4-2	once	TGTGCCAGCAGCGCCCGGGACAGGGGTGAAGAGACCCAGTACTTC	CASSARDRGEETQYF
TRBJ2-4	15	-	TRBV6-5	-	TGTGCCAGCAGTACTGGGCTGGGGGGCAAAAACATTCAGTACTTC	CASSTGLGGKNIQYF
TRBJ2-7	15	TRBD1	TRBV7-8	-	TGTGCCAGCAGCTTCCGTAGACCGGGACAGCTCGAGCAGTACTTC	CASSFRRPGQLEQYF
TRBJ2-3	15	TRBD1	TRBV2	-	TGTGCCAGCAGATACGGGACAGGATACACAGATACGCAGTATTTT	CASRYGTGYTDTQYF
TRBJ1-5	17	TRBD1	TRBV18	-	TGTGCCAGCTCACCACTGGCCAGGGGGGAATCAAATCAGCCCCAGCATTTT	CASSPLARGESNQPQHF
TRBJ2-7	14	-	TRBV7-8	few	TGTGCCAGCAGCTTAGCGGGAGCCGTCTACGAGCAGTACTTC	CASSLAGAVYEQYF